Listed below are T cell receptor beta chains from one sample, sequenced in a study of blood T cell repertoires in COVID-19. The method was immunoSEQ multiplex PCR; TCRdb's version includes in-frame clones alone and lacks a portion of them. The sample lists more than 85,000 clones, 65% to 90% occurring once. Sequenced sample: peripheral blood. The receptor set was obtained from a man in his 60s with acute or convalescent COVID-19. The CDR3 runs from the conserved cysteine through the conserved F or W. The D gene is left open where the match is weak. Clone size appears in some rows only: once, few, many, or a class for an expanded clone.

D	V	size	J	DNA	CDR3
.	TRBV6-2/TRBV6-3	.	TRBJ2-5	TGTGCCAGCAGTTACGGTCGGGGGGCCTCCCAAGAGACCCAGTACTTC	CASSYGRGASQETQYF
TRBD1	TRBV2	.	TRBJ2-1	TGTGCCAGCAGGGGCCACGGGACAGGGGGTTACAATGAGCAGTTCTTC	CASRGHGTGGYNEQFF
TRBD1	TRBV5-1	.	TRBJ2-5	TGCGCCAGCACCCCTGGACAGGTCTGGGAGACCCAGTACTTC	CASTPGQVWETQYF
.	TRBV5-1	.	TRBJ1-2	TGCGCCAGCAGATTACAGGACCCCTATGGCTACACCTTC	CASRLQDPYGYTF
TRBD1	TRBV4-2	.	TRBJ2-7	TGTGCCAGCAGCCGTACGGCGGGGGACAGGGGGTCTGGCGAGCAGTACTTC	CASSRTAGDRGSGEQYF
TRBD1	TRBV27	few	TRBJ1-6	TGTGCCAGCAGTGGGGACAGGTCCACTTCACCCCTCCACTTT	CASSGDRSTSPLHF
.	TRBV6-4	few	TRBJ2-6	TGTGCCAGCAGTGAGGCAGGGGTCACTGGGGCCAACGTCCTGACTTTC	CASSEAGVTGANVLTF
TRBD1	TRBV7-9	.	TRBJ1-2	TGTGCCAGCAGCCCCCAGGGGGACGGACATGGCTACACCTTC	CASSPQGDGHGYTF
TRBD1	TRBV3-1/TRBV3-2	.	TRBJ1-1	TGTGCCAGCAGCCAACATGACAGGGGGGTGAACACTGAAGCTTTCTTT	CASSQHDRGVNTEAFF
.	TRBV19	.	TRBJ2-3	TGTGCCAGTAGTATAGATGAGAGTGGGAGAAGGGCGCAGTATTTT	CASSIDESGRRAQYF
.	TRBV12-1	.	TRBJ2-7	TGTGCCAGCAGCCAACGGGTATACGAGCAGTACTTC	CASSQRVYEQYF
.	TRBV5-1	once	TRBJ1-1	TGCGCCAGCAGCTACAGAATGGGGAACACTGAAGCTTTCTTT	CASSYRMGNTEAFF
.	TRBV7-3	.	TRBJ2-2	TGTGCCAGCAGCTTAACTCGGGGCGCGGGGACCGGGGAGCTGTTTTTT	CASSLTRGAGTGELFF
.	TRBV5-1	once	TRBJ2-3	TGCGCCAGCAGCTTTGTCAGTCCGACAGATACGCAGTATTTT	CASSFVSPTDTQYF
TRBD2	TRBV12-3/TRBV12-4	.	TRBJ2-1	TGTGCCAGCACTCTAGCGGGCTTCAATGAGCAGTTCTTC	CASTLAGFNEQFF
TRBD1	TRBV2	.	TRBJ2-5	TGTGCCAGCAGAGGGACAGGGACGCTTCAAACCCAGTACTTC	CASRGTGTLQTQYF
.	TRBV7-8	once	TRBJ2-1	TGTGCCAGCAGCGCCAGGGTATCCTACAATGAGCAGTTCTTC	CASSARVSYNEQFF
.	TRBV12-3/TRBV12-4	.	TRBJ1-5	TGTGCCAGCAGTTTACCGAATCAGCCCCAGCATTTT	CASSLPNQPQHF
TRBD1	TRBV6-6	.	TRBJ1-2	TGTGCCAGCAGTGGGGCCGGGACAGTTGGCTACACCTTC	CASSGAGTVGYTF
.	TRBV6-5	.	TRBJ1-6	TGTGCCAGCAGTTACGATGTCAGGGGACCCCTCCACTTT	CASSYDVRGPLHF
TRBD1	TRBV6-2/TRBV6-3	.	TRBJ2-1	TGTGCCAGCAGTTACCAGCTGGACAGGGGTTACAATGAGCAGTTCTTC	CASSYQLDRGYNEQFF
.	TRBV5-1	.	TRBJ2-6	TGCGCCAGCAGCTTGGCCGCAGGCTCTGGGGCCAACGTCCTGACTTTC	CASSLAAGSGANVLTF
TRBD1	TRBV7-2	few	TRBJ2-2	TGTGCCAGCAGGCCCGGGACAGCCGGGGAGCTGTTTTTT	CASRPGTAGELFF
.	TRBV5-1	.	TRBJ2-6	TGCGCCAGCAGGAGACTGTCTGGGGCCAACGTCCTGACTTTC	CASRRLSGANVLTF
.	TRBV7-2	.	TRBJ1-5	TGTGCCAGCAGCTTACAACACGTTAATCAGCCCCAGCATTTT	CASSLQHVNQPQHF
.	TRBV6-2/TRBV6-3	.	TRBJ1-2	TGTGCCAGCAGTTACCCGGGTGTCAATAACTATGGCTACACCTTC	CASSYPGVNNYGYTF
.	TRBV6-2/TRBV6-3	.	TRBJ1-3	TGTGCCAGCAGTTACGGCGGGGTCTCTGGAAACACCATATATTTT	CASSYGGVSGNTIYF
TRBD1	TRBV11-3	.	TRBJ1-2	TGTGCCAGCAGCCATGAGGGGACAGGGGTCGTTTACTATGGCTACACCTTC	CASSHEGTGVVYYGYTF
TRBD2	TRBV5-4	.	TRBJ2-3	TGTGCCAGCAGCAACCCGGGGGGGGCAGATACGCAGTATTTT	CASSNPGGADTQYF
TRBD1	TRBV6-6	once	TRBJ1-4	TGTGCCAGCAGACCCGGGACAGGGTTTAAGGAAAAACTGTTTTTT	CASRPGTGFKEKLFF
.	TRBV2	.	TRBJ1-2	TGTGCCAGCATGGCAGGGCCCCCCTATGGCTACACCTTC	CASMAGPPYGYTF
TRBD2	TRBV3-1/TRBV3-2	.	TRBJ2-7	TGTGCCAGCAGCCGGACTAGCGGGGGCCCCTACGAGCAGTACTTC	CASSRTSGGPYEQYF
.	TRBV3-1/TRBV3-2	.	TRBJ2-5	TGTGCCAGCAGCCCAAGGGCCCACAGGGTTCAGGAGACCCAGTACTTC	CASSPRAHRVQETQYF
.	TRBV6-1	.	TRBJ1-2	TGTGCCAGCAGTGAAGCGGACAGAGCCTATGGCTACACCTTC	CASSEADRAYGYTF
.	TRBV7-8	once	TRBJ1-3	TGTGCCAGCAGCTTCGACAGAATCTCTGGAAACACCATATATTTT	CASSFDRISGNTIYF
TRBD2	TRBV9	.	TRBJ2-3	TGTGCCAGCAGCGTAGGAGTGCGGGGGGGCACAGATACGCAGTATTTT	CASSVGVRGGTDTQYF
TRBD1	TRBV12-3/TRBV12-4	once	TRBJ1-2	TGTGCCAGCAGTTTCGACAGGGACTATGGCTACACCTTC	CASSFDRDYGYTF
.	TRBV27	.	TRBJ1-6	TGTGCCAGCAGTCCGCGCCTGATTTCACCCCTCCACTTT	CASSPRLISPLHF
TRBD1	TRBV19	.	TRBJ2-2	TGTGCCAGTACCCGACCCCGGGACAGCGAATACACCGGGGAGCTGTTTTTT	CASTRPRDSEYTGELFF
TRBD1	TRBV2	.	TRBJ1-1	TGTGCCAGCAGTTACTTACCGGGACAGAAAACTGAAGCTTTCTTT	CASSYLPGQKTEAFF
.	TRBV27	.	TRBJ1-2	TGTGCCAGCAGTGTCCAGGGTTCCTATGGCTACACCTTC	CASSVQGSYGYTF
TRBD2	TRBV27	.	TRBJ2-1	TGTGCCAGCAGTCCCCGGGGGCGGGGGGACTACAATGAGCAGTTCTTC	CASSPRGRGDYNEQFF
TRBD1	TRBV28	.	TRBJ2-7	TGTGCCAGCAGTTCAGCAGGGGGACAGGGCCACTACGAGCAGTACTTC	CASSSAGGQGHYEQYF